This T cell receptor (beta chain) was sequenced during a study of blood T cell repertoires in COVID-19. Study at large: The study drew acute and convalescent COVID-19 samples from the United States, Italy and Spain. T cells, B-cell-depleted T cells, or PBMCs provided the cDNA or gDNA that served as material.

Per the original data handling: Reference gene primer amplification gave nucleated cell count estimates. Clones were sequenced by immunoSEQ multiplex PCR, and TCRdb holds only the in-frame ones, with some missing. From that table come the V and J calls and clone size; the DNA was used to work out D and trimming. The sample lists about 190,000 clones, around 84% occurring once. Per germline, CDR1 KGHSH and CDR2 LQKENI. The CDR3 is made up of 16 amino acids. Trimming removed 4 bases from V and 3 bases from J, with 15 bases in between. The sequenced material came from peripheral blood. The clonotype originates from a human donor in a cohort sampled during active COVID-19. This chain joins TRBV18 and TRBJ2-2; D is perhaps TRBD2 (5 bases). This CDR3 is CASSRRGKADTGELFF. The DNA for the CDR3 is TGTGCCAGCTCACGTCGAGGGAAGGCGGACACCGGGGAGCTGTTTTTT.